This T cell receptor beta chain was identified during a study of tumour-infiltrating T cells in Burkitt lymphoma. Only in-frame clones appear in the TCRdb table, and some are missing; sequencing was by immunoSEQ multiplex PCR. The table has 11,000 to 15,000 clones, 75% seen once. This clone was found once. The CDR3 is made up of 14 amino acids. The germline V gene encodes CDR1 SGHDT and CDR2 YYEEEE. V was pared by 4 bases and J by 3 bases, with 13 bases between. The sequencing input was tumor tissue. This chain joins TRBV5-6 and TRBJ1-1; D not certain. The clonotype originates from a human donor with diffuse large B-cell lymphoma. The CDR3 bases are TGTGCCAGCAGCCGACCAAGGGTAGACACTGAAGCTTTCTTT. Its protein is CASSRPRVDTEAFF. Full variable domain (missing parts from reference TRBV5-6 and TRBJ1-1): DAGVTQSPTHLIKTRGQQVTLRCSPKSGHDTVSWYQQALGQGPQFIFQYYEEEERQRGNFPDRFSGHQFPNYSSELNVNALLLGDSALYLCASSRPRVDTEAFFGQGTRLTVV.